A single sample gave rise to the 7 T cell receptor beta chains below, sequenced in a study of naive and memory T cell subsets. Two oligonucleotides, mixed equimolar, formed the beta constant-region primer covering TRBC1 and TRBC2. Four rounds of PCR amplified the ligated cDNA using nested alpha and beta constant-region primers plus SP2. Via MiXCR, TCRdb re-called the UMI-ligation and nested PCR reads, giving one row per CDR3 protein. The sample carries under 25,000 distinct CDR3 sequences, over 7% recorded once. Sequenced: central memory CD8+ T cells from blood. These receptors all stem from a human donor in good health.

The gene calls are TRBV7-9 and TRBJ2-1; 8 nucleotides line up with TRBD1. The CDR3 contains 16 residues. Germline values: CDR1 SEHNR, CDR2 FQNEAQ (reference sequence). V was clipped by 5 bases and J by 1 base; unmatched bases: 7. In DNA, the CDR3 is TGTGCCAGCAGCGCCCGGACAGGGCCGTCCTACAATGAGCAGTTCTTC. Translated, it gives CASSARTGPSYNEQFF.

This clonotype was counted a few times. CDR3 sequence reads: CASSEWRGGSYEQYF. CDR3 nucleotide sequence: TGTGCCAGCAGTGAATGGCGGGGAGGCAGCTACGAGCAGTACTTC. This chain connects TRBV6-1 to TRBJ2-7, with D possibly being TRBD2 (6 bases). Germline lookup yields CDR1 MNHNS and CDR2 SASEGT. V was cut by 2 bases and J by 3 bases, with 14 bases left in between. This CDR3 spans 15 amino acids.

The table lists this clonotype with many counts. V and J are TRBV30 and TRBJ2-2; 7 positions match TRBD1. The CDR3 covers 16 residues. Germline V gene lookup returns CDR1 GTSNPN and CDR2 SVGIG (reference sequence). V was pared by 5 bases and J by 3 bases, with 12 bases of the junction left unmatched. The CDR3 DNA is TGTGCCTGGCAAGAACCCCGGGACAGTTACACCGGGGAGCTGTTTTTT. Translation gives CAWQEPRDSYTGELFF. Drawing the rest from reference TRBV30 and TRBJ2-2, the complete variable domain is SQTIHQWPATLVQPVGSPLSLECTVEGTSNPNLYWYRQAAGRGLQLLFYSVGIGQISSEVPQNLSASRPQDRQFILSSKKLLLSDSGFYLCAWQEPRDSYTGELFFGEGSRLTVL.

This clonotype was found many times. The chain recombines TRBV10-3 with TRBJ2-5; 10 nucleotides agree with TRBD1. V was clipped by 4 bases and J by 5 bases; unmatched bases: 4. The CDR3 totals 14 residues. CDR1 is ENHRY and CDR2 is SYGVKD in the germline V gene. CDR3 loop: CAISGQGAMETQYF. Here the CDR3 DNA reads TGTGCCATCAGTGGACAGGGGGCCATGGAGACCCAGTACTTC.

In its sample, this clonotype was seen many times. The chain combines TRBV28 with TRBJ1-1, with a weak D call TRBD1 (6 bases). V was cut by 4 bases and J by 4 bases, with 10 bases left in between. CDR3 length: 13 residues. Germline CDR1 and CDR2: MDHEN and SYDVKM. CDR3 residues: CASSWTERTEAFF. As DNA, the CDR3 is TGTGCCAGCAGTTGGACAGAGCGCACTGAAGCTTTCTTT.

There are a few counts of this clonotype. CDR3 DNA: TGTGCCAGCAGCGGGACGACAGGGGGAAGCTCCTACGAGCAGTACTTC. As protein: CASSGTTGGSSYEQYF. The rearrangement uses TRBV7-6 and TRBJ2-7; 9 bases agree with TRBD1. The CDR3 is 16 amino acids. Germline V gene lookup returns CDR1 SGHVS and CDR2 FNYEAQ. Trimming took 5 bases from V and 0 from J; bases not matched to a gene: 8.

The chain is built from TRBV7-6 and TRBJ2-7; 7 bases match TRBD1. V gave up 3 bases and J gave up 4 bases; unmatched junction bases: 9. The CDR3 sequence is 15 residues long. Looked up from germline, CDR1 is SGHVS and CDR2 is FNYEAQ. CDR3 DNA sequence: TGTGCCAGCAGCTTTCAGTTTGGACAGGTTTACGAGCAGTACTTC. Translated: CASSFQFGQVYEQYF. Based on the CDR3 plus reference TRBV7-6 and TRBJ2-7, the full variable domain is GAGVSQSPRYKVTKRGQDVALRCDPISGHVSLYWYRQALGQGPEFLTYFNYEAQQDKSGLPNDRFSAERPEGSISTLTIQRTEQRDSAMYRCASSFQFGQVYEQYFGPGTRLTVT.